Listed below are T cell receptor beta chains from one sample, sequenced in a study of control samples from healthy donors and cancer patients. TCRdb's table, derived via immunoSEQ multiplex PCR, lists solely in-frame clones and lacks some. The sample lists some 100,000 clones, roughly three quarters occurring once. The sequenced sample consisted of blood. All receptors come from a woman aged 25 to 39 in good health. The CDR3 runs from the conserved cysteine through the conserved F or W. Each record gives: D gene, clone size, V gene, J gene, CDR3 DNA, CDR3 protein. A D gene is named only where the DNA matches it firmly. For some rows the clone size is stated as once, few or many, or as a class when expanded; others skip it.

-	-	TRBV7-9	TRBJ2-6	TGTGCCAGCAGCTCTGGACAGACCTCTGGGGCCAACGTCCTGACTTTC	CASSSGQTSGANVLTF
-	-	TRBV4-3	TRBJ1-1	TGCGCCAGCAGCCGGGGCGCTGAAGCTTTCTTT	CASSRGAEAFF
-	-	TRBV6-5	TRBJ2-7	TGTGCCAGCAGTCGTAGTACGATCGGCGAGCAGTACTTC	CASSRSTIGEQYF
-	-	TRBV7-6	TRBJ2-7	TGTGCCAGCAGCTCCAGCTCCTACGAGCAGTACTTC	CASSSSSYEQYF
TRBD2	-	TRBV4-3	TRBJ2-1	TGCGCCAGCAGCCAAGGTCCGCTAGCGGGGGACTACAATGAGCAGTTCTTC	CASSQGPLAGDYNEQFF
-	-	TRBV19	TRBJ2-1	TGTGCCAGTAGCAGGGACACTTCGTACAATGAGCAGTTCTTC	CASSRDTSYNEQFF
-	few	TRBV30	TRBJ1-6	TGTGCCTGGAGTGTACGGAATCCTTCACCCCTCCACTTT	CAWSVRNPSPLHF
-	-	TRBV2	TRBJ2-3	TGTGCCAGCAGTATCAACCCCCCTCTCGGAGATACGCAGTATTTT	CASSINPPLGDTQYF
-	-	TRBV6-5	TRBJ1-3	TGTGCCAGCAGTTTTGATTCTGGAAACACCATATATTTT	CASSFDSGNTIYF
TRBD2	-	TRBV7-2	TRBJ2-1	TGTGCCAGCAGCTTAGCACTTCATACTAGCGCCAGGAATGAGCAGTTCTTC	CASSLALHTSARNEQFF
-	-	TRBV5-5	TRBJ1-1	TGTGCCAGCAGCTTGGTCGAACAACTGAACACTGAAGCTTTCTTT	CASSLVEQLNTEAFF
TRBD1	few	TRBV5-6	TRBJ1-5	TGTGCCAGCAGCTATGGACAGGGGAGGAATCAGCCCCAGCATTTT	CASSYGQGRNQPQHF
TRBD1	-	TRBV5-5	TRBJ1-2	TGTGCCAGCAGCGTGGACAGGGCACTCTATGGCTACACCTTC	CASSVDRALYGYTF
-	-	TRBV6-2/TRBV6-3	TRBJ2-5	TGTGCCAGCAGCCGCCCGGGCCAAACCTGGGAGACCCAGTACTTC	CASSRPGQTWETQYF
TRBD2	-	TRBV3-1/TRBV3-2	TRBJ2-7	TGTGCCAGCAGACTAGCGGGGGACTACGAGCAGTACTTC	CASRLAGDYEQYF
-	-	TRBV5-6	TRBJ1-2	TGTGCCAGCAGCTTGGACGTCGGCGGAGGTACCTATGGCTACACCTTC	CASSLDVGGGTYGYTF
-	-	TRBV30	TRBJ1-2	TGTGCCTGGAGTGAACACGGTTCGTATGGCTACACCTTC	CAWSEHGSYGYTF
-	once	TRBV2	TRBJ2-5	TGTGCCAGCAGTGAACGCGGGACAACCTCAGAGACCCAGTACTTC	CASSERGTTSETQYF
TRBD1	-	TRBV19	TRBJ2-3	TGTGCCAGTAGTATTACAGGGGGCGGCACAGATACGCAGTATTTT	CASSITGGGTDTQYF
-	-	TRBV30	TRBJ2-5	TGTGCCTGGAGTGGTTCGGCGACTAGAAGAGAGACCCAGTACTTC	CAWSGSATRRETQYF
-	-	TRBV19	TRBJ2-7	TGTGCCAGTAGTGGACACACCTACGAGCAGTACTTC	CASSGHTYEQYF
TRBD1	-	TRBV25-1	TRBJ1-2	TGTGCCAGCAGGGCCGGGACAGGGGTGTCCTATGGCTACACCTTC	CASRAGTGVSYGYTF
-	-	TRBV19	TRBJ1-2	TGTGCCAGTACCCGAGGCCAGGGTCAGAGCTATGGCTACACCTTC	CASTRGQGQSYGYTF
-	-	TRBV5-5	TRBJ1-1	TGTGCCAGCCATGGGGCCGGAGGGAAGGCTGAAGCTTTCTTT	CASHGAGGKAEAFF
-	-	TRBV15	TRBJ1-2	TGTGCCACCAGCAGAGGGGACTATGGCTACACCTTC	CATSRGDYGYTF
TRBD1	-	TRBV7-8	TRBJ1-3	TGTGCCAGCAGCTCATACGGGACAGGGGATGGAAACACCATATATTTT	CASSSYGTGDGNTIYF
-	-	TRBV27	TRBJ2-7	TGTGCCAGCAGTTTAAGGTACCCCCACGAGCAGTACTTC	CASSLRYPHEQYF
TRBD1	-	TRBV9	TRBJ1-2	TGTGCCAGCCGAGGGACAGAACTCTTGGGGGGCTACACCTTC	CASRGTELLGGYTF
-	-	TRBV6-5	TRBJ1-6	TGTGCCAGCAGTTATCTGGGGGGTACTAATTCACCCCTCCACTTT	CASSYLGGTNSPLHF
TRBD1	-	TRBV6-1	TRBJ2-7	TGTGCCAGCAGTGAAGCCGGGACAGGCTCCTACGAGCAGTACTTC	CASSEAGTGSYEQYF
TRBD2	-	TRBV12-5	TRBJ2-7	TGTGCTACCGGGAGGGCACCCTACGAGCAGTACTTC	CATGRAPYEQYF
-	-	TRBV12-5	TRBJ2-7	TGTGCTAGTGGTTTGGCCGCCCTGGGGGAGCAGTACTTC	CASGLAALGEQYF
-	few	TRBV29-1	TRBJ2-5	TGCAGCTTCCATAGCAGATTGGGGAGGGAGACCCAGTACTTC	CSFHSRLGRETQYF
-	few	TRBV7-8	TRBJ1-3	TGTGCCAGCAGCTTAGCGGAGGTCTCTGGAAACACCATATATTTT	CASSLAEVSGNTIYF
-	-	TRBV2	TRBJ1-4	TGTGCCAGCGGGGCTCCCTCGGGACGCGAAAAACTGTTTTTT	CASGAPSGREKLFF
-	-	TRBV30	TRBJ2-1	TGTGCCTGGAAGGGTCTAGATCGCTATGAGCAGTTCTTC	CAWKGLDRYEQFF
-	-	TRBV29-1	TRBJ1-3	TGCAGCGTCGCAAATGGAAACACCATATATTTT	CSVANGNTIYF
-	-	TRBV25-1	TRBJ1-2	TGTGCCAGCAGTGAACTTAAAGCAGGGTTCAACTATGGCTACACCTTC	CASSELKAGFNYGYTF
TRBD1	-	TRBV3-1/TRBV3-2	TRBJ2-5	TGTGCCAGCAGCTCTCCGACAGGGCGGGAGACCCAGTACTTC	CASSSPTGRETQYF
TRBD2	-	TRBV6-6	TRBJ2-5	TGTGCCAGCAGAGCCCCGGGACTAGCGGGAAAAGAGACCCAGTACTTC	CASRAPGLAGKETQYF
TRBD2	-	TRBV11-2	TRBJ2-1	TGTGCCAGCAGCTTGAACAAGGGTAGCGGGGGGGCCTTTGAGCAGTTCTTC	CASSLNKGSGGAFEQFF
TRBD2	-	TRBV10-3	TRBJ2-5	TGTGCCGCCCAGACTAGCGGGGGAGGCAAGACCCAGTACTTC	CAAQTSGGGKTQYF
TRBD1	-	TRBV7-2	TRBJ2-2	TGTGCCAGCAGCTTTTTAGACAGGGCTACCGGGGAGCTGTTTTTT	CASSFLDRATGELFF
-	-	TRBV1	TRBJ2-3	TGCACCAGCAGACCCGGCCCGAGCGGTACAGATACGCAGTATTTT	CTSRPGPSGTDTQYF
-	-	TRBV5-4	TRBJ2-6	TGTGCCAGCAGCGGTGGGGGACCCACCTCTGGGGCCAACGTCCTGACTTTC	CASSGGGPTSGANVLTF
TRBD1	-	TRBV5-1	TRBJ1-2	TGCGCCAGCAGCCAGGGGACAGGCGGTTCTGGCTATGGCTACACCTTC	CASSQGTGGSGYGYTF
-	-	TRBV25-1	TRBJ2-5	TGTGCCAGCAGTCCCCCTGGTAGGGGCATACAAGAGACCCAGTACTTC	CASSPPGRGIQETQYF
-	-	TRBV5-6	TRBJ1-2	TGTGCCAGCAGCTTGGAGGGGTCGGGACGGTCCCTCTATGGCTACACCTTC	CASSLEGSGRSLYGYTF
-	few	TRBV7-8	TRBJ2-2	TGTGCCAGCAGCCCGCTTAGGGTCAGCGACACCGGGGAGCTGTTTTTT	CASSPLRVSDTGELFF
TRBD1	many	TRBV14	TRBJ1-2	TGTGCCAGCAGCCCCGTGCGGACAGGGGTGGGAGGCTACACCTTC	CASSPVRTGVGGYTF